Each of the 20 T cell receptor beta chains below was sequenced from the same sample in a study of blood T cell repertoires in COVID-19. Generated by immunoSEQ multiplex PCR, the TCRdb table keeps only in-frame clones and is missing some. This table has about 100,000 clones, around 85% appearing once. The material sequenced was peripheral blood. The source of these receptors is a man in his forties or fifties with active or convalescent COVID-19.

J is TRBJ2-3 and V is TRBV18, with a weak D call TRBD1 (5 bases). CDR1 KGHSH and CDR2 LQKENI come from the germline V gene. Trimming pared 4 bases from V and 1 base from J, leaving 12 bases between. The CDR3 is 15 amino acids. The CDR3 nucleotides read TGTGCCAGCTCACGATCGACAGACGGCACAGATACGCAGTATTTT. This translates into CASSRSTDGTDTQYF.

This clone was counted a few times. The rearrangement joins TRBV6-1 to TRBJ2-7; D is possibly TRBD1 (6 bases). Germline V gene data show CDR1 as MNHNS and CDR2 as SASEGT. The CDR3 is 16 residues long. The germline V and J ends were trimmed by 1 base and 2 bases, with 15 bases remaining between them. CDR3 bases: TGTGCCAGCAGTGAAGGGACAGCGAAGAGGGCCTACGAGCAGTACTTC. This sequence encodes CASSEGTAKRAYEQYF.

The V call is TRBV5-1, the J call TRBJ1-1, with 10 bases lining up with TRBD1. The ends lost 0 bases at V and 4 bases at J; junction bases unmatched: 3. The germline V gene encodes CDR1 SGHRS and CDR2 YFSETQ. The CDR3 loop spans 15 amino acids. CDR3 sequence reads: CASSLGGQGGTEAFF. The CDR3 DNA follows: TGCGCCAGCAGCTTGGGAGGACAGGGGGGCACTGAAGCTTTCTTT.

J is TRBJ2-1 and V is TRBV30; 9 bases fit TRBD1. The V gene's germline CDR1 is GTSNPN and CDR2 SVGIG (reference sequence). The CDR3 is made up of 15 amino acids. The J segment lost 0 bases and the V segment lost 5 bases, leaving 5 bases of the junction unmatched. Here the CDR3 reads CAWAPGQGSYNEQFF. For the CDR3, the DNA is TGTGCCTGGGCCCCGGGACAGGGCTCCTACAATGAGCAGTTCTTC.

The chain uses TRBV29-1 and TRBJ2-7, with D possibly matching TRBD1 (6 bases). Germline V gene data show CDR1 as SQVTM and CDR2 as ANQGSEA. V was shortened by 6 bases and J by 6 bases, with 15 bases between the two germline ends. This CDR3 has 12 residues. This CDR3 is CSVSRQGREQYF. The CDR3 DNA is TGCAGCGTCTCCCGCCAGGGGCGCGAGCAGTACTTC.

The chain employs TRBV19 and TRBJ1-2; TRBD1 matches 7 bases. The germline CDR1 and CDR2 sequences are LNHDA and SQIVND (reference sequence). The CDR3 has 13 residues. Trimming at V came to 3 bases and at J to 5 bases, leaving 3 bases not matched to a gene. This CDR3 is CASSMEGQYGYTF. CDR3 in DNA: TGTGCCAGTAGTATGGAGGGACAGTATGGCTACACCTTC.

The gene calls are TRBV7-9 and TRBJ2-5; TRBD2 agrees at 8 bases. The CDR3 runs to 14 residues. With 5 bases clipped from V and 5 bases from J, the junction kept 7 bases outside the gene matches. CDR1 and CDR2 from the germline V gene are SEHNR and FQNEAQ (reference sequence). CDR3 sequence (DNA): TGTGCCAGCAGCCCGGGAGCGGGAGACGAGACCCAGTACTTC. It encodes CASSPGAGDETQYF.

The chain joins TRBV24-1 to TRBJ2-1; 10 bases are shared with TRBD1. V was clipped by 3 bases and J by 9 bases; unmatched bases: 4. Germline CDR1 reads KGHDR; CDR2 reads SFDVKD. This CDR3 is 14 amino acids long. This CDR3 reads CATSDRTGGVEQFF. DNA for the CDR3: TGTGCCACCAGTGATCGGACAGGGGGGGTTGAGCAGTTCTTC.

This chain joins TRBV5-1 and TRBJ2-3; D remains unclear. The CDR3 has 15 amino acids. Per the germline V gene, CDR1 is SGHRS and CDR2 is YFSETQ. V lost 1 base, J lost 2 bases, and 11 bases lay in between. The CDR3 loop reads CASSLPSGDTDTQYF. The CDR3 nucleotides are TGCGCCAGCAGCTTGCCTTCCGGAGACACAGATACGCAGTATTTT. Supplemented by reference TRBV5-1 and TRBJ2-3, the full variable domain reads KAGVTQTPRYLIKTRGQQVTLSCSPISGHRSVSWYQQTPGQGLQFLFEYFSETQRNKGNFPGRFSGRQFSNSRSEMNVSTLELGDSALYLCASSLPSGDTDTQYFGPGTRLTVL.

The chain carries TRBV18 and TRBJ1-1, with 7 bases identical to TRBD1. J was trimmed by 3 bases and V by 0 bases; bases with no gene match: 4. The CDR3 runs to 15 residues. The germline gives CDR1 KGHSH, CDR2 LQKENI. CDR3 sequence: CASSPPNRGHTEAFF. The CDR3 DNA is TGTGCCAGCTCACCACCGAACAGGGGTCACACTGAAGCTTTCTTT.

The chain couples TRBV20-1 to TRBJ2-1, with 10 bases that match TRBD2. This CDR3 is 16 amino acids long. The germline V gene has CDR1 DFQATT and CDR2 SNEGSKA (reference sequence). Unmatched junction bases numbered 13, after V lost 3 bases and J lost 8 bases. The CDR3 nucleotides are TGCAGTGCTAGTGGGGAAGCGGGAGGGTCCCAAGATGAGCAGTTCTTC. It yields the protein CSASGEAGGSQDEQFF.

This clone appeared a few times. This rearrangement joins TRBV7-3 to TRBJ1-2, with D hard to call. The CDR3 runs to 13 residues. Trimming left V 0 bases short and J 4 bases short, with 6 bases between. Germline CDR1 SGHTA, CDR2 FQGTGA. The CDR3 region has the DNA TGTGCCAGCAGCTTAACCGGGATCTATGGCTACACCTTC. Amino acids: CASSLTGIYGYTF.

The CDR3 DNA follows: TGTGCCAGCAGCCAAGATATGGTCGGGCAGGGGGATGGCTACACCTTC. It yields the protein CASSQDMVGQGDGYTF. The V call is TRBV3-1 (or the pseudogene TRBV3-2), the J call TRBJ1-2; 7 positions agree with TRBD1. The junction had 10 bases not matched to a gene; V was cut back by 0 bases and J by 6 bases. The germline V gene has CDR1 LGHDT and CDR2 YNNKEL (reference sequence). The CDR3 extends over 16 amino acids.

The chain has TRBV19 and TRBJ2-3; 7 nucleotides line up with TRBD2. With V trimmed by 10 bases and J by 5 bases, 9 bases remained unmatched. Germline lookup yields CDR1 LNHDA and CDR2 SQIVND (reference sequence). CDR3 length equals 13 residues. CDR3 nucleotide sequence: TGTGCCACGTCGGGAGGTATAGGAGATACGCAGTATTTT. It specifies CATSGGIGDTQYF. Together with reference TRBV19 and TRBJ2-3, the CDR3 gives the full variable domain: DGGITQSPKYLFRKEGQNVTLSCEQNLNHDAMYWYRQDPGQGLRLIYYSQIVNDFQKGDIAEGYSVSREKKESFPLTVTSAQKNPTAFYLCATSGGIGDTQYFGPGTRLTVL.

V and J are TRBV30 and TRBJ1-2; tentatively, D is TRBD1 (6 bases). The CDR3 extends over 11 amino acids. V lost 6 bases and J 7 bases, leaving 12 bases between the germline ends. Germline loops: CDR1 GTSNPN, CDR2 SVGIG (reference sequence). The CDR3 bases are TGTGCCTGCGAACAGGGTGGTGGCTACACCTTC. Encoded protein: CACEQGGGYTF.

The CDR3 reads CASSFLGRTDYEQYF. CDR3 nucleotide sequence: TGTGCCAGCAGTTTCCTGGGCAGAACCGATTACGAGCAGTACTTC. The chain is built from TRBV27 and TRBJ2-7; D not resolved. The CDR3 contains 15 residues. Trimming took 3 bases from V and 4 from J, leaving 16 bases between them. Germline CDR1 MNHEY, CDR2 SMNVEV (reference sequence).

This chain joins TRBV15 and TRBJ2-7, with D maybe TRBD1 (6 bases). This CDR3 has 16 amino acids. The germline CDR1 and CDR2 sequences are LNHNV and YYDKDF (reference sequence). Deletions cut 0 bases from V and 3 bases from J, with 15 bases between. This CDR3 is CATSRDGSSRGYEQYF. The CDR3 DNA reads as TGTGCCACCAGCAGAGATGGGTCCTCCAGGGGCTACGAGCAGTACTTC.

The chain joins TRBV5-1 to TRBJ1-2; 7 bases are a match to TRBD1. This CDR3 region has 15 residues. Per the germline V gene, CDR1 is SGHRS and CDR2 is YFSETQ. V dropped 4 bases and J dropped 5; count of bases not matched to a gene: 11. For the CDR3, the DNA is TGCGCCAGCAGCCTCACAGGGGAAAGGGGGTATGGCTACACCTTC. It codes for CASSLTGERGYGYTF.

The chain employs TRBV12-5 and TRBJ2-5; 8 bases line up with TRBD1. After removal of 4 bases from V and 2 bases from J, the junction contained 6 bases not matched to a gene. In germline, CDR1 is LGHNT, CDR2 FRNRAP. The CDR3 consists of 15 residues. Written as DNA, the CDR3 is TGTGCTAGTGGTTCCCGACAGGGGCTGCAAGAGACCCAGTACTTC. Its translation: CASGSRQGLQETQYF.

The V and J genes are TRBV7-2 and TRBJ2-5, with 7 bases aligning to TRBD1. Trimming removed 5 bases from V and 5 bases from J; junction bases left unmatched: 8. There are 14 residues in the CDR3. The germline CDR1 and CDR2 sequences are SGHTA and FQGNSA. The CDR3: CASSQTGSAETQYF. CDR3 DNA sequence: TGTGCCAGCAGCCAGACAGGGTCGGCGGAGACCCAGTACTTC. Together with reference TRBV7-2 and TRBJ2-5, the CDR3 gives the full variable domain: GAGVSQSPSNKVTEKGKDVELRCDPISGHTALYWYRQSLGQGLEFLIYFQGNSAPDKSGLPSDRFSAERTGGSVSTLTIQRTQQEDSAVYLCASSQTGSAETQYFGPGTRLLVL.